These T cell receptor beta chains were read from a single sample in a study of blood T cell repertoires in COVID-19. The assay was immunoSEQ multiplex PCR, and TCRdb's table has in-frame clones only and misses some. Of 150,000 or so clones listed, around 84% are singletons. The sample comprised peripheral blood. Receptors originate from a man between 60 and 75 years old with active or convalescent COVID-19. Each CDR3 is given without its conserved first and last residue. Fields, in order: V gene, J gene, CDR3 protein.

v_gene: TRBV4-2
j_gene: TRBJ2-7
CDR3aa: ASSQAGTTSYEQY

v_gene: TRBV3-1/TRBV3-2
j_gene: TRBJ1-1
CDR3aa: ASSQEGGLLNTEAF

v_gene: TRBV7-8
j_gene: TRBJ2-1
CDR3aa: ASSSLPSYNEQF

v_gene: TRBV4-2
j_gene: TRBJ2-5
CDR3aa: ASSQAGAGETQY

v_gene: TRBV2
j_gene: TRBJ1-2
CDR3aa: ASSDIGRPGGGYT

v_gene: TRBV7-9
j_gene: TRBJ2-5
CDR3aa: ASSAGLAVETQY

v_gene: TRBV6-6
j_gene: TRBJ2-2
CDR3aa: ASSFDTGELF

v_gene: TRBV7-2
j_gene: TRBJ1-1
CDR3aa: ASSLLSILNTEAF

v_gene: TRBV28
j_gene: TRBJ2-1
CDR3aa: ASSLTAGLAMSEQF

v_gene: TRBV24-1
j_gene: TRBJ1-2
CDR3aa: ATSEDRGGYT

v_gene: TRBV11-2
j_gene: TRBJ1-5
CDR3aa: ASSQDRGNQPQH

v_gene: TRBV30
j_gene: TRBJ2-3
CDR3aa: AWSVQADTQY

v_gene: TRBV5-8
j_gene: TRBJ1-5
CDR3aa: ASSWQGRPQH

v_gene: TRBV11-3
j_gene: TRBJ2-1
CDR3aa: ASSLGGSDEQF

v_gene: TRBV5-1
j_gene: TRBJ2-1
CDR3aa: ASSRGGRTGWDNEQF

v_gene: TRBV7-2
j_gene: TRBJ1-5
CDR3aa: ASSATRGRGQPQH

v_gene: TRBV5-3
j_gene: TRBJ1-2
CDR3aa: VINPGCGYGYT

v_gene: TRBV12-3/TRBV12-4
j_gene: TRBJ2-5
CDR3aa: ASNGGETQY

v_gene: TRBV6-6
j_gene: TRBJ2-7
CDR3aa: ASSQGQGGEQY

v_gene: TRBV28
j_gene: TRBJ1-2
CDR3aa: ASRVGDSSNYGYT

v_gene: TRBV7-2
j_gene: TRBJ2-5
CDR3aa: ASSLPTGGAETQY

v_gene: TRBV5-1
j_gene: TRBJ2-7
CDR3aa: ASTNSGFYEQY

v_gene: TRBV10-3
j_gene: TRBJ1-5
CDR3aa: AISDNRQGGQPQH

v_gene: TRBV4-3
j_gene: TRBJ1-2
CDR3aa: ASSQSGSGYT

v_gene: TRBV28
j_gene: TRBJ1-4
CDR3aa: ASLGDTNEKLF

v_gene: TRBV5-4
j_gene: TRBJ1-2
CDR3aa: ASSASPDYGYT

v_gene: TRBV6-5
j_gene: TRBJ2-3
CDR3aa: ASSRDRVDTQY

v_gene: TRBV7-2
j_gene: TRBJ2-7
CDR3aa: ASSLSGREGEQY

v_gene: TRBV6-5
j_gene: TRBJ2-5
CDR3aa: ASSTGAGRETQY

v_gene: TRBV20-1
j_gene: TRBJ1-1
CDR3aa: SARPNTEAF

v_gene: TRBV3-1/TRBV3-2
j_gene: TRBJ2-1
CDR3aa: ASSQGTAVGNEQF

v_gene: TRBV6-1
j_gene: TRBJ1-5
CDR3aa: ASSVIYSNQPQH

v_gene: TRBV7-8
j_gene: TRBJ1-5
CDR3aa: ASSLQGRVQPQH

v_gene: TRBV9
j_gene: TRBJ2-7
CDR3aa: ASAGTGLHEQY

v_gene: TRBV12-3/TRBV12-4
j_gene: TRBJ2-7
CDR3aa: ASSNLGLRQY

v_gene: TRBV7-2
j_gene: TRBJ2-7
CDR3aa: ASSLGLADTYEQY

v_gene: TRBV13
j_gene: TRBJ1-1
CDR3aa: ASSYGRGGTEAF

v_gene: TRBV27
j_gene: TRBJ1-3
CDR3aa: ASSSRQSLYSGNTIY

v_gene: TRBV10-3
j_gene: TRBJ2-7
CDR3aa: AITAGGSSYEQY

v_gene: TRBV5-4
j_gene: TRBJ1-1
CDR3aa: ASSSSTGGYTEAF

v_gene: TRBV19
j_gene: TRBJ2-5
CDR3aa: ASSPTTGVQETQY

v_gene: TRBV3-1/TRBV3-2
j_gene: TRBJ1-2
CDR3aa: ASSQGNRNYGYT

v_gene: TRBV28
j_gene: TRBJ2-4
CDR3aa: ASSTRQQGAGNIQY

v_gene: TRBV5-4
j_gene: TRBJ2-5
CDR3aa: ASSLTGLTGTQY

v_gene: TRBV7-2
j_gene: TRBJ1-5
CDR3aa: ASSLVAGIREPQH

v_gene: TRBV10-3
j_gene: TRBJ1-6
CDR3aa: AIRQEGSPLH

v_gene: TRBV28
j_gene: TRBJ1-1
CDR3aa: ASSPGTGIMAF

v_gene: TRBV7-9
j_gene: TRBJ2-3
CDR3aa: ASSPVSGRYPDADTQY

v_gene: TRBV21-1
j_gene: TRBJ2-2
CDR3aa: ASSLGQGVTGELF

v_gene: TRBV9
j_gene: TRBJ2-3
CDR3aa: ASTVGQGIADTQY

v_gene: TRBV28
j_gene: TRBJ1-5
CDR3aa: ASSGYRWEGPQH

v_gene: TRBV6-5
j_gene: TRBJ2-5
CDR3aa: ASSYSRGWETQY

v_gene: TRBV19
j_gene: TRBJ2-1
CDR3aa: ASRRRDRAGEQF

v_gene: TRBV5-4
j_gene: TRBJ2-1
CDR3aa: ASSLSSGRYNEQF